A selection of T cell receptor beta chains follows, all from one sample in a study of blood T cell repertoires in COVID-19. TCRdb's copy holds only in-frame clones and misses some; the assay was immunoSEQ multiplex PCR. This sample carries around 450,000 clones, around nine tenths of them seen once, and the ten largest clones take around 1.8%. Sequences were obtained from PBMCs or T cells enriched from blood (not recorded which). The receptors were gathered from a woman in her late teens or twenties with acute COVID-19. The CDR3 runs from the conserved cysteine through the conserved F or W. A D gene is named only where the DNA matches it firmly. A row's size may be missing; if present it is once, few, many or a size class.

clone size	D gene	V gene	J gene	CDR3 DNA	CDR3 protein
NA	TRBD1	TRBV29-1	TRBJ1-4	TGCAGCGTCCGACAGGGGAGACAGGAAAAACTGTTTTTT	CSVRQGRQEKLFF
NA	TRBD1	TRBV30	TRBJ1-2	TGTGCCAGCTTTATCCGGGACAGGGAAGTAGTAATCTATGGCTACACCTTC	CASFIRDREVVIYGYTF
NA	TRBD1	TRBV4-1	TRBJ1-3	TGCGCCAGCAGCCAAGTTAGACAGGGTGGAAACACCATATATTTT	CASSQVRQGGNTIYF
once	NA	TRBV25-1	TRBJ1-5	TGTGCCAGCATTCGAGGAAGCAATCAGCCCCAGCATTTT	CASIRGSNQPQHF
once	NA	TRBV5-1	TRBJ1-5	TGCGCCAGCAGCTTGGCTGGCAATCAGCCCCAGCATTTT	CASSLAGNQPQHF
once	NA	TRBV18	TRBJ1-1	TGTGCCAGCTCACCACGGGGGGTCCAGTCCACTGAAGCTTTCTTT	CASSPRGVQSTEAFF
NA	NA	TRBV28	TRBJ2-7	TGTGCCAGCACCTCGACAGCCTACGAGCAGTACTTC	CASTSTAYEQYF
NA	NA	TRBV28	TRBJ1-5	TGTGCCAGCAGTTCACCCTCGCGGGGAATTTATCAGCCCCAGCATTTT	CASSSPSRGIYQPQHF
NA	TRBD2	TRBV10-2	TRBJ2-1	TGCGCCAGCAGTAGACTAGCGGGGAACAATGAGCAGTTCTTC	CASSRLAGNNEQFF
NA	NA	TRBV29-1	TRBJ2-3	TGCAGCGTTGTCCCGTACACAGATACGCAGTATTTT	CSVVPYTDTQYF
NA	NA	TRBV11-2	TRBJ2-7	TGTGCCAGCAGCCCAAGGACTGCGCACTACGAGCAGTACTTC	CASSPRTAHYEQYF
NA	NA	TRBV5-1	TRBJ1-1	TGCGCCAGCAGCTTGATGGAGGGGCGGGTTGGTACTGAAGCTTTCTTT	CASSLMEGRVGTEAFF
NA	TRBD1	TRBV13	TRBJ1-5	TGTGCCAGCAGCTTGGGACAGGGTCATCAGCCCCAGCATTTT	CASSLGQGHQPQHF
NA	TRBD2	TRBV5-1	TRBJ2-1	TGCGCCAGCGGGGGGCTAGCGGGTCCCAATGAGCAGTTCTTC	CASGGLAGPNEQFF
NA	NA	TRBV6-2/TRBV6-3	TRBJ2-3	TGTGCCAGCAGTTACGTAGTCGGGGAGGGCACAGATACGCAGTATTTT	CASSYVVGEGTDTQYF
once	NA	TRBV15	TRBJ2-7	TGTGCCACCAGCAGAGATCTAAACTCCTACGAGCAGTACTTC	CATSRDLNSYEQYF
NA	TRBD1	TRBV3-1/TRBV3-2	TRBJ1-4	TGTGCCAACCTACAGAGGGACAGATATAATGAAAAACTGTTTTTT	CANLQRDRYNEKLFF
NA	NA	TRBV5-4	TRBJ2-1	TGTGCCAGCAGCTTGGGCGAGGTCGTCTACAATGAGCAGTTCTTC	CASSLGEVVYNEQFF
NA	TRBD2	TRBV27	TRBJ2-7	TGTGCCAGCAGTCCAAGGGGGACTAGCGGGGGGCCCGGGTACGAGCAGTACTTC	CASSPRGTSGGPGYEQYF
NA	TRBD1	TRBV18	TRBJ1-4	TGTGCCAGCTCAATCACAGGGGGAACTAATGAAAAACTGTTTTTT	CASSITGGTNEKLFF
few	NA	TRBV3-1/TRBV3-2	TRBJ1-1	TGTGCCAGCAGCCTCGGGGAGAACACTGAAGCTTTCTTT	CASSLGENTEAFF
NA	TRBD1	TRBV2	TRBJ2-7	TGTGCCAGCAAGGGGACAGAGAACTACGAGCAGTACTTC	CASKGTENYEQYF
NA	NA	TRBV9	TRBJ2-2	TGTGCCAGCAGCGTAGAATCTACGAACACCGGGGAGCTGTTTTTT	CASSVESTNTGELFF
NA	NA	TRBV9	TRBJ2-1	TGTGCCAGCAGCGTCAGCGGGACAACCTACAATGAGCAGTTCTTC	CASSVSGTTYNEQFF
NA	TRBD1	TRBV5-4	TRBJ1-4	TGTGCCAGCAGCCTAGGACAGGCCACTAATGAAAAACTGTTTTTT	CASSLGQATNEKLFF
NA	NA	TRBV29-1	TRBJ1-2	TGCAGCGTGGGAGGCGACTATGGCTACACCTTC	CSVGGDYGYTF
NA	TRBD1	TRBV18	TRBJ1-2	TGTGCCAGCTCACCTAACAGGGGAGATGGCTACACCTTC	CASSPNRGDGYTF
NA	NA	TRBV5-5	TRBJ1-2	TGTGCCAGCAGCTTGGGGGCGGGTGGCTACACCTTC	CASSLGAGGYTF
once	TRBD2	TRBV19	TRBJ2-7	TGTGCCAGTACCCATACGGCGGGGGGCTACGAGCAGTACTTC	CASTHTAGGYEQYF
NA	TRBD2	TRBV2	TRBJ2-3	TGTGCCACCGGGACTAGCGGCACAGATACGCAGTATTTT	CATGTSGTDTQYF
NA	TRBD1	TRBV9	TRBJ2-1	TGTGCCAGCAGCGTAGGTTCTTGGGACAGGGGGCATCAGAACTACAATGAGCAGTTCTTC	CASSVGSWDRGHQNYNEQFF
NA	NA	TRBV5-4	TRBJ1-1	TGTGCCAGCAGCTTGGCTGGGGCCGGGACTGAAGCTTTCTTT	CASSLAGAGTEAFF
NA	NA	TRBV9	TRBJ2-2	TGTGCCAGCAGCGTAGCTAGGGGGGGGCACGGGGAGCTGTTTTTT	CASSVARGGHGELFF
NA	TRBD1	TRBV3-1/TRBV3-2	TRBJ1-4	TGTGCCAGCAGCCAAGCAGGGACAGGGCCCGAAAAACTGTTTTTT	CASSQAGTGPEKLFF
NA	TRBD1	TRBV28	TRBJ1-5	TGTGCCAGCACGACAGGGGCAACGTATCAGCCCCAGCATTTT	CASTTGATYQPQHF
once	NA	TRBV11-2	TRBJ1-2	TGTGCCAGCAGCTTAGGGGCAGGTGGGACACTCTATGGCTACACCTTC	CASSLGAGGTLYGYTF
NA	TRBD1	TRBV7-9	TRBJ1-5	TGTGCCAGCAGCCCTACAGGGGCGAGTAATCAGCCCCAGCATTTT	CASSPTGASNQPQHF
NA	NA	TRBV4-3	TRBJ2-7	TGCGCCAGCAGCCAAGGGGGGGTTTACGAGCAGTACTTC	CASSQGGVYEQYF
NA	NA	TRBV3-1/TRBV3-2	TRBJ2-3	TGTGCCAGCAGCCATCCGGACTACACAGATACGCAGTATTTT	CASSHPDYTDTQYF
NA	NA	TRBV6-5	TRBJ2-1	TGTGCCAGCAGTCGACAGGTGCTCTCCTACAATGAGCAGTTCTTC	CASSRQVLSYNEQFF
NA	NA	TRBV13	TRBJ1-3	TGTGCCAGCAGCCCCTCGGGAAACACCATATATTTT	CASSPSGNTIYF
NA	NA	TRBV5-6	TRBJ2-5	TGTGCCAGCAGCGACCGGGACTGGATCCAAGAGACCCAGTACTTC	CASSDRDWIQETQYF
NA	NA	TRBV7-2	TRBJ2-1	TGTGCCAGCAGCTTATTTGCGGGTTCATACAATGAGCAGTTCTTC	CASSLFAGSYNEQFF
once	TRBD1	TRBV3-1/TRBV3-2	TRBJ2-7	TGTGCCAGCAGCCACGGGACAGGGGGGACCTACGAGCAGTACTTC	CASSHGTGGTYEQYF
NA	TRBD1	TRBV9	TRBJ1-5	TGTGCCAGCAGCGTAGGGGACAGCCTCAATCAGCCCCAGCATTTT	CASSVGDSLNQPQHF
NA	NA	TRBV12-3/TRBV12-4	TRBJ1-5	TGTGCCAGCCGCGGGGAGGGGGTTCAGCCCCAGCATTTT	CASRGEGVQPQHF
NA	NA	TRBV6-5	TRBJ1-5	TGTGCCAGCAGTTCCCAGACATGGGGCAATCAGCCCCAGCATTTT	CASSSQTWGNQPQHF
NA	TRBD2	TRBV5-1	TRBJ2-7	TGCGCCAGCAGCTCCTGGGGGGGAGGCGGGGCCGAGCAGTACTTC	CASSSWGGGGAEQYF
NA	NA	TRBV4-1	TRBJ1-6	TGCGCCAGCAGCCATCCTGGGATCAGGGATAATTCACCCCTCCACTTT	CASSHPGIRDNSPLHF
NA	NA	TRBV5-6	TRBJ1-3	TGTGCCAGCAGCGATTCCGACAGATCCTCTGGAAACACCATATATTTT	CASSDSDRSSGNTIYF
NA	TRBD1	TRBV3-1/TRBV3-2	TRBJ1-3	TGTGCCAGCAGCCCCGTCGGGACAGGGGATCTCAACACCATATATTTT	CASSPVGTGDLNTIYF
once	TRBD1	TRBV5-1	TRBJ1-2	TGCGCCAGCAGCTTGTCTGGGACAGGGGGATTTCCGAATGGCTACACCTTC	CASSLSGTGGFPNGYTF
NA	TRBD1	TRBV5-4	TRBJ1-6	TGTGCCAGCAGCCAGTCGACAGGGTTTTCACCCCTCCACTTT	CASSQSTGFSPLHF
NA	NA	TRBV27	TRBJ1-2	TGTGCCAGCAGAGTCAGGCCATCAACCTCTGGCTACACCTTC	CASRVRPSTSGYTF
NA	NA	TRBV19	TRBJ1-2	TGTGCCAGTAGTATATGGGGCCGCGACTATGGCTACACCTTC	CASSIWGRDYGYTF
NA	NA	TRBV5-8	TRBJ2-1	TGTGCCAGCAGCTATGGCATTCGGAGCTCCTACAATGAGCAGTTCTTC	CASSYGIRSSYNEQFF
NA	NA	TRBV19	TRBJ1-5	TGTGCCAGTACCTTGAAACAGGCCCATCAGCCCCAGCATTTT	CASTLKQAHQPQHF
NA	NA	TRBV7-7	TRBJ2-1	TGTGCTAGCAGCTTAGGAGGGAGCGATGAGCAGTTCTTC	CASSLGGSDEQFF
NA	NA	TRBV6-5	TRBJ1-4	TGTGCCAGCAGTTACGGCGGAGTCACTAATGAAAAACTGTTTTTT	CASSYGGVTNEKLFF